The 8 T cell receptor beta chains presented below share a single source sample, sequenced in a study of blood T cells in healthy people across ages (dated by TCRdb to about 2015). The receptor library was made with 5' RACE. TCRdb shows the sequencer as Illumina HiSeq 2500. A second PCR of roughly 6 to 12 cycles was run with a J-beta primer mix and a sample-barcoded 5' primer. TCRdb reprocessed the public reads (quality trimming at Q25 with fastp, clone calling with MiXCR) and kept in-frame beta chains. Records with the same CDR3 protein are collapsed into one entry carrying the most frequent genes and DNA. This sample comprises about 1.8 million distinct CDR3 sequences, roughly 50% of them detected only once. The ten largest make up roughly 2% of the sample. The specimen was blood. These receptors came from a woman aged 35 to 49 in good health.

This clonotype was picked up a small number of times. V gene TRBV20-1 combines with J gene TRBJ1-6, with D possibly TRBD1 on 5 matching bases. Trimming shortened V by 2 bases and J by 10 bases, and 24 bases separated the two germline ends. In germline, CDR1 is DFQATT, CDR2 SNEGSKA (reference sequence). CDR3 size: 17 residues. For the CDR3, the DNA is TGCAGTGCTAGAACCCCGGCCGGGGACGGTTTTGTGTCACCCCTCCACTTT. Its translation: CSARTPAGDGFVSPLHF.

CDR3 in DNA: TGTGCCAGTAGTATACGGACAAGGAGCTCCTACGAGCAGTACTTC. It is translated as CASSIRTRSSYEQYF. The genes are TRBV19 and TRBJ2-7; perhaps TRBD1 as D (5 bases). The CDR3 is made up of 15 amino acids. From germline, CDR1 is LNHDA and CDR2 SQIVND (reference sequence). V lost 2 bases to trimming and J lost 0 bases, with 11 bases between them.

This chain joins TRBV6-5 and TRBJ2-5; 7 positions match TRBD1. CDR1 and CDR2 from the germline V gene are MNHEY and SVGAGI. The V segment lost 6 bases and the J segment 5 bases; nucleotides outside the gene matches: 6. CDR3 length: 13 amino acids. The CDR3 nucleotides read TGTGCCAGCAGACTACAGGGGACCGAGACCCAGTACTTC. Translation: CASRLQGTETQYF.

The DNA of the CDR3 is TGTGCCATCAGTGAAACTTTTAGCGGGGGGTTCACAGATACGCAGTATTTT. Translation gives CAISETFSGGFTDTQYF. J is TRBJ2-3 and V is TRBV10-3; 10 bases agree with TRBD2. The CDR3 is 17 residues long. The V segment lost 3 bases and the J segment 2 bases; nucleotides outside the gene matches: 8. In germline, CDR1 is ENHRY, CDR2 SYGVKD.

This clonotype has a handful of counts. The V gene is TRBV4-1, the J gene TRBJ1-2, with D maybe TRBD1 (5 bases). The V end was cut by 0 bases, the J end by 2 bases, with 16 bases between. The CDR3 sequence is 17 residues long. The germline CDR1 and CDR2 sequences are MGHRA and YSYEKL. CDR3 in DNA: TGCGCCAGCAGCCAAGATTCCGTTGGGTGGGGGAACTATGGCTACACCTTC. It encodes CASSQDSVGWGNYGYTF.

The chain carries TRBV12-3 or TRBV12-4 and TRBJ2-1; perhaps TRBD2 as D (7 bases). This CDR3 is built from 14 residues. V was shortened by 8 bases and J by 7 bases, with 18 bases between the two germline ends. CDR3 protein: CASSGGARPNEQFF. CDR3 bases: TGTGCCAGCTCGGGGGGCGCCCGACCTAATGAGCAGTTCTTC.

This clonotype was counted a single time. This sequence may be a read error, since a much larger clone differs from it by one base. The rearrangement links TRBV7-2 to TRBJ2-4, with D uncertain. This CDR3 spans 13 amino acids. From germline, CDR1 is SGHTA and CDR2 FQGNSA. The CDR3: CAGSVTAKNIQYF. CDR3 DNA sequence: TGTGCCGGCAGCGTCACAGCCAAAAACATTCAGTACTTC.

In DNA form, the CDR3 reads TGCGCCAGCACCGAGGGGGTTGGATATGGCTACACCTTC. It is translated as CASTEGVGYGYTF. V gene TRBV5-1 combines with J gene TRBJ1-2; a possible D gene is TRBD1 (6 bases). This CDR3 is built from 13 residues. From germline, CDR1 is SGHRS and CDR2 YFSETQ. Trimming took off 6 bases at V and 5 bases at J, with 14 bases between the two ends.